Below, 25 T cell receptor beta chains from the same sample are listed, as sequenced in a study of cytomegalovirus exposure and HLA in healthy donors. The repertoire was sequenced with immunoSEQ multiplex PCR; TCRdb's copy has only in-frame clones and lacks some. This table has roughly 300,000 clones, about nine tenths appearing once. Sequencing was performed on PBMCs. These receptors were taken from a woman aged 30 to 39 in good health and CMV-seropositive.

The chain has TRBV6-6 and TRBJ2-7; 10 bases are shared with TRBD2. V lost 5 bases, J lost 3 bases, and 10 bases stayed unmatched. Per the germline V gene, CDR1 is MNHNY and CDR2 is SVGAGI (reference sequence). The CDR3 consists of 16 residues. The CDR3, as DNA: TGTGCCAGCAGTATATCCGGGACTAGCGATGTCTACGAGCAGTACTTC. Its translation: CASSISGTSDVYEQYF.

The chain has TRBV5-1 and TRBJ1-1, with 8 nucleotides matching TRBD1. The CDR3 extends over 15 amino acids. Losses at the gene ends were 5 bases for V and 0 bases for J; bases not matched to a gene: 6. From germline, CDR1 is SGHRS and CDR2 YFSETQ. CDR3: CASRIGQGLNTEAFF. DNA for the CDR3: TGCGCCAGCAGAATCGGACAGGGACTGAACACTGAAGCTTTCTTT.

This clone was observed a handful of times. V is TRBV7-6 and J is TRBJ2-1; maybe TRBD1 (5 bases). The CDR3 loop spans 15 amino acids. Trimming took 5 bases from V and 0 from J, leaving 11 bases between them. Per the germline V gene, CDR1 is SGHVS and CDR2 is FNYEAQ. CDR3 in DNA: TGTGCCAGCAGCCCGCTCCAGGGCTCCTACAATGAGCAGTTCTTC. Translating it yields CASSPLQGSYNEQFF. Filled out from reference TRBV7-6 and TRBJ2-1, the complete variable domain reads GAGVSQSPRYKVTKRGQDVALRCDPISGHVSLYWYRQALGQGPEFLTYFNYEAQQDKSGLPNDRFSAERPEGSISTLTIQRTEQRDSAMYRCASSPLQGSYNEQFFGPGTRLTVL.

This clone was seen repeatedly, ten times or more. This chain joins TRBV23-1 and TRBJ1-2; D unresolved. TRBV23-1 has ORF status, its function being uncertain. The CDR3 consists of 10 residues. Here the CDR3 reads CSLETVGYTF. CDR3 sequence (DNA): TGCTCCCTCGAGACGGTTGGCTACACCTTC.

The V and J genes are TRBV2 and TRBJ2-2; D gene ambiguous. Trimming removed 5 bases at V and 0 bases at J, with 13 bases between. The CDR3 has 16 amino acids. Germline V gives CDR1 SNHLY, CDR2 FYNNEI. CDR3 protein: CASSLRTRANTGELFF. CDR3 bases: TGTGCCAGCAGTCTCCGGACGCGTGCGAACACCGGGGAGCTGTTTTTT.

The chain couples TRBV29-1 to TRBJ2-7; 10 bases fit TRBD1. CDR3 length equals 17 residues. Germline CDR1 SQVTM, CDR2 ANQGSEA. V shed 0 bases and J 4 bases; nucleotides not matched to a gene: 12. The CDR3 bases are TGCAGCGTTGAAGATATATCAAGGGACAGGGGTAATTACGAGCAGTACTTC. Protein product: CSVEDISRDRGNYEQYF.

The chain employs TRBV29-1 and TRBJ1-1; D is unclear. Germline V gene lookup returns CDR1 SQVTM and CDR2 ANQGSEA. V was shortened by 4 bases and J by 3 bases, with 12 bases between the two germline ends. The CDR3 is made up of 13 amino acids. The DNA for the CDR3 is TGCAGCGTTGGGGTAGGGCTCCACACTGAAGCTTTCTTT. This encodes CSVGVGLHTEAFF. Supplemented by reference TRBV29-1 and TRBJ1-1, the full variable domain reads SAVISQKPSRDICQRGTSLTIQCQVDSQVTMMFWYRQQPGQSLTLIATANQGSEATYESGFVIDKFPISRPNLTFSTLTVSNMSPEDSSIYLCSVGVGLHTEAFFGQGTRLTVV.

The V call is TRBV19, the J call TRBJ2-7; D is possibly TRBD1 or TRBD2 (6 bases each). This CDR3 is built from 15 residues. V dropped 0 bases and J dropped 1 base, with 10 bases sitting between them. CDR1 is LNHDA and CDR2 is SQIVND in the germline V gene (reference sequence). The CDR3 DNA follows: TGTGCCAGTAGTATAGATCAGGGGACTTCCTACGAGCAGTACTTC. The encoded protein is CASSIDQGTSYEQYF.

This rearrangement joins TRBV29-1 to TRBJ2-7, with 12 bases that match TRBD2. This CDR3 has 13 amino acids. The germline V gene has CDR1 SQVTM and CDR2 ANQGSEA. V was clipped by 4 bases and J by 8 bases; unmatched bases: 6. CDR3 in DNA: TGCAGCGTTGCCCGGACTAGCGGGAATCAGCAGTACTTC. The encoded protein is CSVARTSGNQQYF.

This clone was found a few times. The chain links TRBV6-1 to TRBJ2-2; the D is unclear. Looked up from germline, CDR1 is MNHNS and CDR2 is SASEGT. The CDR3 consists of 12 residues. Between the trimmed V and J ends, which lost 8 bases and 2 bases, there was a span of 6 bases. Here the CDR3 DNA reads TGTGCCAGCGGGGATAACACCGGGGAGCTGTTTTTT. Translating it yields CASGDNTGELFF.

A few counts support this clone. The J gene is TRBJ2-7, the V gene TRBV5-6; no reliable D call. The CDR3 spans 13 residues. Between the trimmed V and J ends, which lost 2 bases and 0 bases, there was a span of 6 bases. In germline, CDR1 is SGHDT, CDR2 YYEEEE. CDR3 coding DNA: TGTGCCAGCAGCTTTCGCCCCTCCTACGAGCAGTACTTC. Translation: CASSFRPSYEQYF.

The rearrangement uses TRBV7-2 and TRBJ2-7; 7 positions agree with TRBD1. CDR3 length: 15 residues. In germline, CDR1 is SGHTA, CDR2 FQGNSA. The V and J ends lost 1 base and 0 bases, in that order; junction bases with no gene match: 3. Here the CDR3 DNA reads TGTGCCAGCAGCTTAGACGCAGGGGGCTCCTACGAGCAGTACTTC. It yields the protein CASSLDAGGSYEQYF.

The gene calls are TRBV7-9 and TRBJ1-2; 10 bases fit TRBD1. The CDR3 is 16 amino acids. The J segment lost 4 bases and the V segment lost 1 base, leaving 6 bases of the junction unmatched. CDR1 is SEHNR, CDR2 FQNEAQ, per germline (reference sequence). The CDR3 protein is CASSLVETGGGYGYTF. The CDR3 DNA reads TGTGCCAGCAGCTTAGTAGAGACAGGGGGCGGCTATGGCTACACCTTC.

The CDR3 nucleotides are TGTGCCAGCAGCGGGAGTGACATTGAAGCTTTCTTT. Translated, it gives CASSGSDIEAFF. The chain recombines TRBV5-4 with TRBJ1-1, with unresolved D. Trimming pared 4 bases from V and 7 bases from J, leaving 11 bases between. The CDR3 sequence is 12 residues long. Germline values: CDR1 SGHNT, CDR2 YYREEE (reference sequence).

The chain joins TRBV6-5 to TRBJ1-5; 7 bases match TRBD1. V was pared by 6 bases and J by 3 bases, with 8 bases of the junction left unmatched. Germline CDR1 is MNHEY and CDR2 is SVGAGI. The CDR3 totals 15 residues. The CDR3 sequence: CASRKIQGTNQPQHF. The DNA for the CDR3 is TGTGCCAGCAGGAAAATACAGGGGACCAATCAGCCCCAGCATTTT.

The chain uses TRBV9 and TRBJ2-6, with 7 bases identical to TRBD1. J lost 1 base, V lost 4 bases, and 8 bases had no gene match. CDR1 and CDR2 from the germline V gene are SGDLS and YYNGEE. The CDR3 is made up of 17 amino acids. CDR3 in DNA: TGTGCCAGCAGCCTGAGACAGGGAAGTTCTGGGGCCAACGTCCTGACTTTC. It encodes CASSLRQGSSGANVLTF.

Turning to this clone: Being one base from a much bigger clone, this may be a read error. The V and J genes are TRBV5-1 and TRBJ2-5; D remains unclear. This CDR3 contains 11 residues. Germline V gene data show CDR1 as SGHRS and CDR2 as YFSETQ. V shed 0 bases and J shed 5 bases, with 2 bases lying between them. CDR3: CASSLDETQYF. The CDR3 nucleotides are TGCGCCAGCAGCTTGGACGAGACCCAGTACTTC. Combining the CDR3 with reference TRBV5-1 and TRBJ2-5 gives the whole variable domain KAGVTQTPRYLIKTRGQQVTLSCSPISGHRSVSWYQQTPGQGLQFLFEYFSETQRNKGNFPGRFSGRQFSNSRSEMNVSTLELGDSALYLCASSLDETQYFGPGTRLLVL.

The chain combines TRBV5-4 with TRBJ1-1; 7 bases are a match to TRBD1. CDR3 length: 17 residues. The V and J ends lost 1 base and 0 bases, in that order; junction bases with no gene match: 9. Germline V gene lookup returns CDR1 SGHNT and CDR2 YYREEE (reference sequence). The CDR3 bases are TGTGCCAGCAGCTTGAGCATGACAGGGTTCATGAACACTGAAGCTTTCTTT. Translating it yields CASSLSMTGFMNTEAFF.

This rearrangement joins TRBV6-5 to TRBJ2-5; D gene uncertain. This CDR3 spans 15 amino acids. V dropped 0 bases and J dropped 1 base, with 9 bases sitting between them. Germline V CDR1 and CDR2: MNHEY, SVGAGI. CDR3 bases: TGTGCCAGCAGTTACTCGACGGGCGCCCAAGAGACCCAGTACTTC. Protein: CASSYSTGAQETQYF.

CDR3 in DNA: TGTGCCAGCAGTGGGGCCAAAAACATTCAGTACTTC. Amino acid sequence: CASSGAKNIQYF. V is TRBV27 and J is TRBJ2-4; D gene ambiguous. The V gene lost 5 bases and the J gene lost 1 base, with 3 bases spanning the gap. The CDR3 spans 12 residues. Per the germline V gene, CDR1 is MNHEY and CDR2 is SMNVEV (reference sequence).

V is TRBV5-1 and J is TRBJ2-3, with 9 bases matching TRBD1. Trimming took 4 bases from V and 1 from J; bases not matched to a gene: 4. Per germline, CDR1 SGHRS and CDR2 YFSETQ. CDR3 size: 15 residues. The CDR3 DNA follows: TGCGCCAGCAGCGTGGGACAGGGACGCACAGATACGCAGTATTTT. It yields the protein CASSVGQGRTDTQYF.

The J gene is TRBJ2-7, the V gene TRBV9; D ambiguous. The V end lost 1 base, the J end lost 2 bases, and 13 bases lay between the germline ends. CDR3 size: 15 residues. Per the germline V gene, CDR1 is SGDLS and CDR2 is YYNGEE. The CDR3 reads CASSVSSSQTYEQYF. In DNA, the CDR3 is TGTGCCAGCAGCGTAAGTTCGTCCCAAACCTACGAGCAGTACTTC.

This clone was detected many times. This rearrangement joins TRBV15 to TRBJ2-3; D not resolved. V was trimmed by 1 base and J by 1 base, leaving 6 bases between them. CDR3 size: 14 residues. The germline gives CDR1 LNHNV, CDR2 YYDKDF (reference sequence). The CDR3, as DNA: TGTGCCACCAGCAGAGGGACGGGCACAGATACGCAGTATTTT. The encoded protein is CATSRGTGTDTQYF. Supplemented by reference TRBV15 and TRBJ2-3, the full variable domain reads DAMVIQNPRYQVTQFGKPVTLSCSQTLNHNVMYWYQQKSSQAPKLLFHYYDKDFNNEADTPDNFQSRRPNTSFCFLDIRSPGLGDTAMYLCATSRGTGTDTQYFGPGTRLTVL.

The J gene is TRBJ2-2, the V gene TRBV27; 10 bases match TRBD1. V was clipped by 2 bases and J by 7 bases; unmatched bases: 13. CDR1 and CDR2 from the germline V gene are MNHEY and SMNVEV (reference sequence). The CDR3 totals 18 residues. CDR3 in amino acids: CASSLNLGDRGYGGELFF. The CDR3, as DNA: TGTGCCAGCAGTTTAAATTTGGGGGACAGGGGCTATGGCGGGGAGCTGTTTTTT.

The gene calls are TRBV28 and TRBJ1-2; no clear D. Trimming removed 5 bases at V and 13 bases at J, with 29 bases between. Per the germline V gene, CDR1 is MDHEN and CDR2 is SYDVKM. There are 16 residues in the CDR3. The CDR3 region is CASSQRTAMFGMVGTF. The CDR3, as DNA: TGTGCCAGCAGTCAACGGACGGCGATGTTTGGCATGGTTGGCACCTTC.